The 14 T cell receptor beta chains below all came from one sample that was sequenced in a study of PD-1 and CTLA-4 blockade in melanoma. The method was immunoSEQ multiplex PCR; TCRdb's version includes in-frame clones alone and lacks a portion of them. The table lists about 31,000 clones, around 90% of them singletons. The source material was CD8+ T cells from peripheral blood, sampled from a patient given anti-PD-1 treatment. The receptor source for this set is a human donor with melanoma.

The chain is built from TRBV7-9 and TRBJ1-5, with a possible D match to TRBD1 (6 bases). The CDR3 runs 15 residues. Germline V gives CDR1 SEHNR, CDR2 FQNEAQ (reference sequence). V shed 1 base and J shed 6 bases, with 13 bases lying between them. This CDR3 is CASSLGEAGVQPQHF. The CDR3, as DNA: TGTGCCAGCAGCTTAGGCGAGGCAGGGGTTCAGCCCCAGCATTTT.

V is TRBV3-1 (or the pseudogene TRBV3-2) and J is TRBJ1-5; the match to TRBD1 covers 8 bases. The CDR3 contains 14 residues. In germline, CDR1 is LGHDT, CDR2 YNNKEL (reference sequence). Trimming took 3 bases from V and 3 from J; bases not matched to a gene: 1. For the CDR3, the DNA is TGTGCCAGCAGCCAGACAGGGGCCAATCAGCCCCAGCATTTT. This encodes CASSQTGANQPQHF.

This clone was seen just once. V is TRBV10-2 and J is TRBJ2-7, with TRBD1 as a possible D gene (6 bases). The CDR3 length is 13 residues. Germline assignment: CDR1 WSHSY and CDR2 SAAADI. V was clipped by 2 bases and J by 2 bases, with 7 bases between them. CDR3 in DNA: TGCGCCAGCAGTGAGGGACAGACCTACGAGCAGTACTTC. It encodes CASSEGQTYEQYF.

The chain employs TRBV27 and TRBJ2-7; tentatively, D is TRBD1 or TRBD2 (5 bases each). The germline gives CDR1 MNHEY, CDR2 SMNVEV (reference sequence). This CDR3 has 14 residues. Between the trimmed V and J ends, which lost 3 bases and 0 bases, there was a span of 9 bases. The CDR3 sequence is CASSFSGTSYEQYF. In DNA form, the CDR3 reads TGTGCCAGCAGTTTCTCCGGGACCTCCTACGAGCAGTACTTC.

The chain links TRBV25-1 to TRBJ1-2, with D unclear. Per germline, CDR1 MGHDK and CDR2 SYGVNS. The V and J ends lost 1 base and 4 bases respectively, with 4 bases between them. This CDR3 region has 12 residues. The CDR3 protein is CASSESSYGYTF. The CDR3 DNA is TGTGCCAGCAGTGAATCCAGCTATGGCTACACCTTC.

The chain carries TRBV19 and TRBJ2-5; TRBD1 or TRBD2 may be the D gene (5 bases each). V lost 6 bases and J 6 bases, leaving 14 bases between the germline ends. The CDR3 has 13 amino acids. Germline V gene sequence: CDR1 LNHDA, CDR2 SQIVND (reference sequence). The DNA of the CDR3 is TGTGCCAGTAGATCGGGGCTTGATAAGACCCAGTACTTC. Protein sequence: CASRSGLDKTQYF.

The J gene is TRBJ1-5, the V gene TRBV6-6, with no clear D. Trimming took off 11 bases at V and 0 bases at J, with 11 bases between the two ends. Looked up from germline, CDR1 is MNHNY and CDR2 is SVGAGI (reference sequence). CDR3 length: 13 amino acids. CDR3 sequence: CASTEASNQPQHF. CDR3 nucleotide sequence: TGTGCCTCCACCGAGGCTAGCAATCAGCCCCAGCATTTT.

This chain uses TRBV19 with TRBJ2-5, with D perhaps TRBD2 (5 bases). CDR3 length equals 15 residues. The germline gives CDR1 LNHDA, CDR2 SQIVND (reference sequence). V lost 3 bases to trimming and J lost 1 base, with 12 bases between them. This CDR3 reads CASSMRVDPQETQYF. Written as DNA, the CDR3 is TGTGCCAGTAGTATGAGGGTAGATCCCCAAGAGACCCAGTACTTC.

The chain has TRBV6-1 and TRBJ2-5, with no clear D. The CDR3 is 14 residues long. V was shortened by 3 bases and J by 3 bases, with 11 bases between the two germline ends. CDR1 is MNHNS and CDR2 is SASEGT in the germline V gene. The CDR3 reads CASSDTGLEETQYF. The CDR3 DNA sequence: TGTGCCAGCAGTGACACTGGGCTAGAAGAGACCCAGTACTTC.

This clone was seen more than once but under ten times. This chain connects TRBV28 to TRBJ2-1; 7 positions match TRBD1. CDR3 length equals 15 residues. J lost 0 bases, V lost 6 bases, and 5 bases had no gene match. Germline values: CDR1 MDHEN, CDR2 SYDVKM. As DNA, the CDR3 is TGTGCCAGCAGCGGGACAGCCAGCTCCTACAATGAGCAGTTCTTC. It codes for CASSGTASSYNEQFF.

The J gene is TRBJ2-7, the V gene TRBV7-9; D might be TRBD1 or TRBD2, each matching 5 bases. Trimming left V 3 bases short and J 2 bases short, with 11 bases between. Germline-derived CDR1 and CDR2 are SEHNR and FQNEAQ (reference sequence). The length of the CDR3 is 14 residues. The CDR3 coding sequence is TGTGCCAGCAGCTTGGCAGGGAGACCCTACGAGCAGTACTTC. Protein sequence: CASSLAGRPYEQYF.

The V gene is TRBV6-1, the J gene TRBJ1-1; D gene ambiguous. Trimming took off 6 bases at V and 1 base at J, with 9 bases between the two ends. Germline-derived CDR1 and CDR2 are MNHNS and SASEGT. The CDR3 totals 13 residues. The CDR3 nucleotides read TGTGCCAGCAGCTCTGTTGGGAACACTGAAGCTTTCTTT. It translates to CASSSVGNTEAFF.

This clone was found a few times. The rearrangement uses TRBV5-6 and TRBJ2-5; TRBD1 might be the D (5 bases). The ends were cut back, 3 bases at V and 4 bases at J, with 13 bases in the middle. The CDR3 runs 14 residues. From germline, CDR1 is SGHDT and CDR2 YYEEEE. The CDR3 is CASSSDIQGETQYF. The CDR3 bases are TGTGCCAGCAGCTCCGACATCCAGGGAGAGACCCAGTACTTC.

This clone was seen a single time. The chain combines TRBV4-1 with TRBJ1-5, with D possibly TRBD1 on 6 matching bases. The CDR3 spans 15 residues. Trimming left V 5 bases short and J 3 bases short, with 14 bases between. From germline, CDR1 is MGHRA and CDR2 YSYEKL. The CDR3 nucleotides read TGCGCCAGCAGCGTCCGGGACACGAACAATCAGCCCCAGCATTTT. Its protein is CASSVRDTNNQPQHF.